These 26 T cell receptor beta chains share one sample of origin, sequenced in a study of cytotoxic CD8 clonotypes in ibrutinib-treated CLL (TCRdb year 2021). The library was produced with the immunoSEQ multiplex PCR assay. TCRdb re-hosts the immuneACCESS table, in-frame sequences only. Its copies lack some clones; in the studies checked, an unresolved V gene accounts for under half of them, and the cause for the rest is not known. Across this sample there are around 40,000 clones, with roughly 70% seen only once. Around a tenth of the sample is held by the ten biggest clonotypes. This sample's time point label indicates: progressive disease on ibrutinib. This specimen was PBMCs, taken at disease progression, from a patient treated with ibrutinib. The receptors were gathered from a human donor with chronic lymphocytic leukemia.

The chain couples TRBV28 to TRBJ2-7; a possible D gene is TRBD2 (6 bases). V was pared by 4 bases and J by 5 bases, with 9 bases between. Germline V CDR1 and CDR2: MDHEN, SYDVKM. The CDR3 has 12 residues. The CDR3 DNA reads TGTGCCAGCAGTTCCCGCGGGGACGAGCAGTACTTC. Protein product: CASSSRGDEQYF.

This sequence joins TRBV30 and TRBJ2-4, with D possibly being TRBD1 (6 bases). Germline lookup yields CDR1 GTSNPN and CDR2 SVGIG (reference sequence). The CDR3 sequence is 14 residues long. V lost 0 bases and J 7 bases, leaving 13 bases between the germline ends. The CDR3, as DNA: TGTGCCTGGAGTGTACAGGGTACCAGTAACATTCAGTACTTC. It specifies CAWSVQGTSNIQYF.

This chain links TRBV25-1 with TRBJ1-1; no firm D call. The CDR3 runs to 13 residues. Trimming cost V 4 bases and J 0 bases, with 6 bases left between them. CDR1 MGHDK and CDR2 SYGVNS come from the germline V gene. The CDR3 region has the DNA TGTGCCAGCAGTGTTAACCTGAACACTGAAGCTTTCTTT. Protein sequence: CASSVNLNTEAFF.

The chain carries TRBV6-1 and TRBJ1-1, with a weak D call TRBD1 (5 bases). Germline V gives CDR1 MNHNS, CDR2 SASEGT. CDR3 length equals 16 residues. V lost 3 bases, J lost 4 bases, and 18 bases lay in between. Here the CDR3 DNA reads TGTGCCAGCAGTGACGGCGGTCGGGGGGGGATCACTGAAGCTTTCTTT. Residues: CASSDGGRGGITEAFF.

This chain joins TRBV4-1 and TRBJ1-2; 10 bases fit TRBD1. The CDR3 is 15 amino acids. J was trimmed by 8 bases and V by 1 base; bases with no gene match: 7. Per germline, CDR1 MGHRA and CDR2 YSYEKL. CDR3 loop: CASSQAGTGDLGYTF. CDR3 DNA sequence: TGCGCCAGCAGCCAAGCCGGGACAGGGGATTTAGGCTACACCTTC.

This clone was observed a few times. The chain joins TRBV5-6 to TRBJ1-2; D perhaps matches TRBD1 (5 bases). Germline V gene lookup returns CDR1 SGHDT and CDR2 YYEEEE. V dropped 2 bases and J dropped 4 bases, with 9 bases sitting between them. CDR3 length equals 13 residues. CDR3 protein: CASSLGTTYGYTF. CDR3 DNA sequence: TGTGCCAGCAGCTTAGGGACCACCTATGGCTACACCTTC.

The gene calls are TRBV13 and TRBJ2-1; 7 bases are a match to TRBD2. With 2 bases clipped from V and 6 bases from J, the junction kept 13 bases outside the gene matches. Germline V lookup: CDR1 PRHDT, CDR2 FYEKMQ (reference sequence). The CDR3 is 17 residues long. CDR3 nucleotide sequence: TGTGCCAGCAGCTTAAGAAAGGCCAGCGGGACGGGCAATGAGCAGTTCTTC. Amino acid sequence: CASSLRKASGTGNEQFF.

J is TRBJ2-2 and V is TRBV2; maybe TRBD1 (5 bases). The V gene's germline CDR1 is SNHLY and CDR2 FYNNEI. The CDR3 length is 12 residues. Trimming removed 6 bases from V and 6 bases from J, with 8 bases in between. The CDR3 nucleotides read TGTGCCAGCAGCGACAGAGCCGGGGAGCTGTTTTTT. Protein: CASSDRAGELFF.

V and J are TRBV20-1 and TRBJ2-5; D not resolved. Germline V gives CDR1 DFQATT, CDR2 SNEGSKA (reference sequence). This CDR3 region has 11 residues. Trimming removed 6 bases at V and 7 bases at J, with 12 bases between. Here the CDR3 reads CSAPLLGTQYF. For the CDR3, the DNA is TGCAGTGCGCCTCTACTCGGGACCCAGTACTTC.

The chain is built from TRBV28 and TRBJ2-6, with no clear D. This CDR3 region has 14 residues. V was trimmed by 7 bases and J by 2 bases, leaving 9 bases between them. CDR1 is MDHEN, CDR2 SYDVKM, per germline. The CDR3 nucleotides are TGTGCCAGCACCGAGTCGCCTGGGGCCAACGTCCTGACTTTC. It specifies CASTESPGANVLTF. Full variable domain (rest looked up from reference TRBV28 and TRBJ2-6): DVKVTQSSRYLVKRTGEKVFLECVQDMDHENMFWYRQDPGLGLRLIYFSYDVKMKEKGDIPEGYSVSREKKERFSLILESASTNQTSMYLCASTESPGANVLTFGAGSRLTVL.

The sample holds one count of this clone. The CDR3 reads CASSLAEGFMNTEAFF. The CDR3 nucleotides are TGTGCCAGCAGCTTAGCGGAGGGTTTCATGAACACTGAAGCTTTCTTT. The rearrangement links TRBV7-6 to TRBJ1-1; the D is unclear. Trimming cost V 0 bases and J 0 bases, with 11 bases left between them. Germline CDR1 and CDR2: SGHVS and FNYEAQ. The CDR3 is 16 residues long.

The V and J genes are TRBV6-5 and TRBJ2-3; perhaps TRBD2 as D (6 bases). CDR1 is MNHEY, CDR2 SVGAGI, per germline. The germline V and J ends were trimmed by 6 bases and 2 bases, with 15 bases remaining between them. The CDR3 spans 15 residues. For the CDR3, the DNA is TGTGCCAGCAGAGGTAGCGGTTTCCCCACAGATACGCAGTATTTT. Encoded protein: CASRGSGFPTDTQYF.

The CDR3 sequence: CASADTTSGNTIYF. CDR3 sequence (DNA): TGTGCCTCGGCCGATACGACCTCTGGAAACACCATATATTTT. The chain carries TRBV10-3 and TRBJ1-3; D is uncertain. The CDR3 has 14 amino acids. CDR1 and CDR2 from the germline V gene are ENHRY and SYGVKD. V lost 11 bases to trimming and J lost 0 bases, with 14 bases between them.

This clone was detected only once. This chain uses TRBV7-9 with TRBJ2-7; D is perhaps TRBD2 (5 bases). This CDR3 contains 13 residues. Trimming removed 4 bases at V and 7 bases at J, with 14 bases between. Per germline, CDR1 SEHNR and CDR2 FQNEAQ (reference sequence). The CDR3 loop reads CASSSMGRGEQYF. The CDR3 nucleotides read TGTGCCAGCAGCTCTATGGGGAGAGGTGAGCAGTACTTC. The full variable domain, rest sourced from reference TRBV7-9 and TRBJ2-7, is DTGVSQNPRHKITKRGQNVTFRCDPISEHNRLYWYRQTLGQGPEFLTYFQNEAQLEKSRLLSDRFSAERPKGSFSTLEIQRTEQGDSAMYLCASSSMGRGEQYFGPGTRLTVT.

This clone has a single count. Germline is not matched at one junction end, which may reflect a read error. The chain uses TRBV6-6 and TRBJ2-5; tentative D call: TRBD2 (6 bases). This CDR3 spans 13 amino acids. CDR1 and CDR2 (germline): MNHNY, SVGAGI (reference sequence). CDR3 sequence reads: CASSYFGGGMEDF. The CDR3, as DNA: TGTGCCAGCAGTTACTTTGGTGGGGGGATGGAAGACTTC.

This chain links TRBV19 with TRBJ2-3; D may be TRBD2 (6 bases). V lost 4 bases and J lost 3, with 14 bases in between. Per the germline V gene, CDR1 is LNHDA and CDR2 is SQIVND (reference sequence). The CDR3 contains 15 residues. Here the CDR3 DNA reads TGTGCCAGTAGTACAGAGGGACTGGAAACAGATACGCAGTATTTT. Translating gives CASSTEGLETDTQYF.

The table lists this clone with a few counts. This rearrangement joins TRBV5-1 to TRBJ2-1; D perhaps matches TRBD1 (6 bases). This CDR3 has 13 residues. From germline, CDR1 is SGHRS and CDR2 YFSETQ. The V and J ends lost 4 bases and 8 bases respectively, with 13 bases between them. CDR3 in DNA: TGCGCCAGCAGCCCAGGGGTTAGGGATGAGCAGTTCTTC. This codes for CASSPGVRDEQFF.

V and J are TRBV19 and TRBJ2-3; D ambiguous. The ends were cut back, 4 bases at V and 0 bases at J, with 11 bases in the middle. CDR3 length equals 15 residues. From germline, CDR1 is LNHDA and CDR2 SQIVND (reference sequence). The CDR3 DNA reads as TGTGCCAGTAGTACCACAGCCCTGAGCACAGATACGCAGTATTTT. Amino acid sequence: CASSTTALSTDTQYF.

V usage is TRBV6-5 and J usage is TRBJ2-1; weak D call: TRBD2 (6 bases). Germline V gene lookup returns CDR1 MNHEY and CDR2 SVGAGI. With 7 bases removed from V and 8 bases from J, the gap between germline ends came to 15 bases. This CDR3 spans 13 amino acids. Here the CDR3 reads CASTKEGLYEQFF. Here the CDR3 DNA reads TGTGCCAGCACCAAGGAGGGGCTCTATGAGCAGTTCTTC.

CDR3 protein: CATTGTGVVETQYF. The CDR3 DNA reads as TGTGCCACTACCGGGACAGGGGTTGTGGAGACCCAGTACTTC. The chain uses TRBV6-5 and TRBJ2-5; 10 bases are shared with TRBD1. Germline CDR1 is MNHEY and CDR2 is SVGAGI. This CDR3 is built from 14 residues. The V and J ends lost 10 bases and 5 bases, in that order; junction bases with no gene match: 10.

The J gene is TRBJ2-4, the V gene TRBV11-2; D is undetermined. V was trimmed by 5 bases and J by 8 bases, leaving 16 bases between them. CDR1 and CDR2 from the germline V gene are SGHAT and FQNNGV. The CDR3 is 14 amino acids. CDR3 bases: TGTGCCAGCAGCCCCTTAGTAACTTCACACATTCAGTACTTC. This sequence encodes CASSPLVTSHIQYF.

The rearrangement uses TRBV27 and TRBJ1-2, with 7 nucleotides matching TRBD1. Germline trimming cut 2 bases from V and 3 bases from J; bases unmatched to any gene: 0. The CDR3 covers 13 residues. Germline V gives CDR1 MNHEY, CDR2 SMNVEV (reference sequence). The DNA for the CDR3 is TGTGCCAGCAGTTTACAGGGGGACTATGGCTACACCTTC. Encoded protein: CASSLQGDYGYTF.

This rearrangement joins TRBV27 to TRBJ1-1; D perhaps matches TRBD1 (5 bases). V dropped 3 bases and J dropped 10 bases, with 21 bases sitting between them. Germline CDR1 and CDR2: MNHEY and SMNVEV (reference sequence). This CDR3 has 15 residues. The CDR3, as DNA: TGTGCCAGCAGTTTCCAGGGACCCCTTGGACTGGGAGCTTTCTTT. This translates into CASSFQGPLGLGAFF.

This sequence joins TRBV9 and TRBJ2-5; unclear D gene. CDR1 and CDR2 from the germline V gene are SGDLS and YYNGEE. Deletions cut 0 bases from V and 2 bases from J, with 11 bases between. This CDR3 spans 15 amino acids. CDR3 sequence: CASSVEPTTQETQYF. The CDR3 nucleotides read TGTGCCAGCAGCGTAGAACCGACCACTCAAGAGACCCAGTACTTC.

This clone has just a few counts. The chain combines TRBV6-5 with TRBJ1-2, with TRBD1 as a possible D gene (6 bases). Germline CDR1 and CDR2: MNHEY and SVGAGI. V gave up 0 bases and J gave up 4 bases, with 12 bases separating them. The CDR3 has 15 residues. DNA for the CDR3: TGTGCCAGCAGTTACTCCATACAGGGAACCTATGGCTACACCTTC. Translation gives CASSYSIQGTYGYTF.

The chain is built from TRBV4-2 and TRBJ2-1, with 7 bases identical to TRBD1. With 4 bases clipped from V and 6 bases from J, the junction kept 3 bases outside the gene matches. CDR1 and CDR2 (germline): LGHNA, YNFKEQ. This CDR3 region has 13 residues. Written as DNA, the CDR3 is TGTGCCAGCAGCCCGGGACAGATCAATGAGCAGTTCTTC. As protein: CASSPGQINEQFF.